The present T cell receptor beta chain was sequenced within a study of cytotoxic CD8 clonotypes in ibrutinib-treated CLL. Remarks on this clone: As yet, its antigen is unknown.

Study-wide results and limits: Exceeding age-matched healthy donors, baseline clonality also tracked the counts of circulating CD8+ T cells.

The CDR3 contains 17 residues. Germline CDR1 SEHNR, CDR2 FQNEAQ (reference sequence). V was pared by 6 bases and J by 1 base, with 11 bases of the junction left unmatched. TCRdb's table, derived via immunoSEQ multiplex PCR, lists solely in-frame clones and lacks some. The table has under 150,000 clones, more than 75% seen once. Sequences were derived from PBMCs, sampled after 36 months of ibrutinib treatment. The chain employs TRBV7-9 and TRBJ2-2; 7 bases fit TRBD1. The clonotype was recovered from a human donor with chronic lymphocytic leukemia. Here the CDR3 reads CASSIMRDRENTGELFF. For the CDR3, the DNA is TGTGCCAGCAGTATTATGAGGGACAGAGAGAACACCGGGGAGCTGTTTTTT.